This TCR beta chain was recovered during a study of blood T cells in healthy people across ages. Notes on the study in general: PBMCs were not sorted, which prevented a conclusive comparison of naive versus antigen-experienced cells. It was found that TCR beta diversity correlated strongly with the percentage of naive T cells.

Notes on this clonotype: Its cognate antigen is unknown.

Using a J-beta primer mix together with a sample-barcoded 5' primer, a second PCR was run for about 6 to 12 cycles. A template-switch adaptor containing 12 random nucleotides labeled each cDNA molecule. The yield of each sample was at least 2.5 million CDR3-containing paired-end reads. TCRdb re-analysed the 5' RACE reads in MiXCR, keeping a single row per CDR3 protein. The sample yields roughly 1,300,000 distinct CDR3 sequences, roughly 60% seen once. The sequence came from a young man in good health. Sequencing input: blood.

The CDR3 spells CASSLLGGGGENEQFF. In nucleotides, the CDR3 is TGTGCCAGCAGCCTTTTGGGGGGCGGGGGGGAGAATGAGCAGTTCTTC. The rearrangement links TRBV7-9 to TRBJ2-1, with 9 positions matching TRBD2. This CDR3 has 16 amino acids. Germline CDR1 is SEHNR and CDR2 is FQNEAQ (reference sequence). V dropped 5 bases and J dropped 7; count of bases not matched to a gene: 12.